This entry concerns a single T cell receptor beta chain. Its antigen is unknown. Trimming at V came to 7 bases and at J to 3 bases, leaving 2 bases not matched to a gene. This CDR3 is built from 13 residues. The germline V gene encodes CDR1 LNHDA and CDR2 SQIVND (reference sequence). Patients had chemo-refractory metastatic non-small-cell lung cancer and received focal radiation plus CTLA-4 blockade that used ipilimumab. Some clones are missing from TCRdb's copy, which holds only in-frame ones; the method was immunoSEQ multiplex PCR. The table records roughly 85,000 clones, roughly 86% of them present only once. These data come from a study of radiotherapy plus CTLA-4 blockade in lung cancer. About the research overall: Objective responses arose in approximately 17% of patients, and approximately 28% experienced disease control.

Study results and caveats: The best predictor of response was reported to be early blood T cell clone dynamics, with interferon-beta.

This rearrangement joins TRBV19 to TRBJ1-1; TRBD1 aligns across 10 bases. Sequenced material: peripheral blood, taken from a patient treated with radiotherapy plus ipilimumab. This receptor was taken from a human donor with non-small cell lung cancer that progressed on radiotherapy plus ipilimumab. The CDR3: CASNDRGHTEAFF. CDR3 nucleotide sequence: TGTGCCAGTAACGACAGGGGGCACACTGAAGCTTTCTTT.